Below, one TCR beta chain is given with its context. No antigen is known for it. Measured with immunoSEQ multiplex PCR; TCRdb has only the in-frame clones, and not every one. The sample contains over 20,000 clones, over 65% of which appear only once. The V and J ends lost 4 bases and 5 bases respectively, with 15 bases between them. Germline V lookup: CDR1 SGHNT, CDR2 YYREEE (reference sequence). CDR3 length: 14 amino acids. The sample comes from a study of T cells in localized non-small cell lung cancer. General study findings and limits: Adjacent lung tissue had a median 57 of the top 100 clones found in the tumor.

The specimen comprised PBMCs, sampled before any cancer treatment. This sequence originates from a woman aged 40 to 75 with stage II squamous cell lung carcinoma. The V call is TRBV5-4, the J call TRBJ1-1; no reliable D call. CDR3 coding DNA: TGTGCCAGCAGCGCACGAGACTTGAGTACTGAAGCTTTCTTT. Its translation is CASSARDLSTEAFF.